This T cell receptor beta chain was captured by sequencing in a study of T cells after posttransplantation cyclophosphamide. Using immunoSEQ multiplex PCR, the repertoire was profiled, and TCRdb retains in-frame clones only, with some absent. The sample shows about 6,000 clones, about 98% of them seen only once. V trimming: 6 bases; J trimming: 1 base; junction bases outside the gene matches: 8. Germline V gene sequence: CDR1 SNHLY, CDR2 FYNNEI. This CDR3 is built from 15 residues. A word on this clone: Its antigen is currently unknown.

Study-level points and caveats: Donor-recipient repertoire similarity was low at 1-2 months, rising over year one. Skin or GI-infiltrating T cells shared few TRB sequences with blood.

The related graft donor's blood sample was taken on the day of bone marrow donation. The TCR originated in a man aged 35 to 55 in good health, CMV-negative, and a related stem cell transplant donor. Sequenced: memory CD4+ T cells sorted from PBMCs. V is TRBV2 and J is TRBJ1-1; 7 bases match TRBD1. CDR3 nucleotide sequence: TGTGCCAGCAGGTTATCCGGGACAGCGAACACTGAAGCTTTCTTT. Translation: CASRLSGTANTEAFF.